The 5 T cell receptor beta chains reported below all come from one sample, sequenced in a study of blood T cell repertoires in COVID-19. This table comes from immunoSEQ multiplex PCR, and its TCRdb copy is limited to in-frame clones, with some not included. The data hold 190,000 or so clones, with around 90% observed a single time. Sequencing was carried out using peripheral blood. The receptors originated from a middle-aged man with acute or convalescent COVID-19.

V is TRBV11-2 and J is TRBJ2-2; TRBD1 is a possible D gene (5 bases). V lost 2 bases and J 6 bases, leaving 10 bases between the germline ends. CDR1 is SGHAT, CDR2 FQNNGV, per germline. The CDR3 spans 14 residues. The CDR3 loop is CASSLSPRAGELFF. In DNA form, the CDR3 reads TGTGCCAGCAGCTTAAGCCCCAGGGCCGGGGAGCTGTTTTTT. The full variable domain, with the rest looked up from reference TRBV11-2 and TRBJ2-2, is EAGVAQSPRYKIIEKRQSVAFWCNPISGHATLYWYQQILGQGPKLLIQFQNNGVVDDSQLPKDRFSAERLKGVDSTLKIQPAKLEDSAVYLCASSLSPRAGELFFGEGSRLTVL.

The chain recombines TRBV12-3 or TRBV12-4 with TRBJ2-2; a possible D gene is TRBD2 (5 bases). This CDR3 has 13 amino acids. Trimming took 5 bases from V and 6 from J, leaving 10 bases between them. The CDR3 loop is CASSALGAGELFF. The CDR3 coding sequence is TGTGCCAGCAGTGCACTAGGAGCCGGGGAGCTGTTTTTT.

The gene calls are TRBV7-3 and TRBJ2-5; D may be TRBD2 (6 bases). CDR1 SGHTA and CDR2 FQGTGA come from the germline V gene. The CDR3 runs 15 residues. V lost 5 bases, J lost 1 base, and 14 bases lay in between. This CDR3 reads CASSLWRGSQETQYF. The CDR3 DNA reads as TGTGCCAGCAGCCTCTGGCGGGGTTCCCAAGAGACCCAGTACTTC.

The rearrangement uses TRBV6-4 and TRBJ1-5, with D uncertain. Germline V CDR1 and CDR2: MRHNA, SNTAGT. The CDR3 contains 13 residues. The V and J ends lost 8 bases and 8 bases respectively, with 16 bases between them. The DNA for the CDR3 is TGTGCCAGCGCGATGTCGGCGGAGGAGCCCCAGCATTTT. Amino acid sequence: CASAMSAEEPQHF.

The chain uses TRBV7-2 and TRBJ1-4; D possibly corresponds to TRBD1 (5 bases). Trimming removed 4 bases at V and 0 bases at J, with 9 bases between. The CDR3 loop spans 15 amino acids. The germline gives CDR1 SGHTA, CDR2 FQGNSA. DNA for the CDR3: TGTGCCAGCAGCTCGCAGACAGCAACTAATGAAAAACTGTTTTTT. Protein: CASSSQTATNEKLFF.